Shown below are 22 T cell receptor beta chains from a single sample sequenced in a study of T cell clonality in common variable immunodeficiency. Notes on the study in general: Common variable immunodeficiency TCR beta sequences reportedly had fewer deletions and N-nucleotide insertions.

Only in-frame clones appear in the TCRdb table, and some are missing; sequencing was by immunoSEQ multiplex PCR. The sample holds about 19,000 clones, and no clone turns up only once. Their antigen targets remain unknown. Sequencing was carried out using peripheral blood mononuclear cells. The source of these receptors is a human donor with common variable immunodeficiency.

Points on this clone: The DNA ends 3 residues before the CDR3 does, and the rest of the CDR3 is filled in from the germline J gene. The gene calls are TRBV19 and TRBJ2-1; the match to TRBD2 covers 11 bases. Germline values: CDR1 LNHDA, CDR2 SQIVND (reference sequence). This CDR3 region has 17 residues. With V trimmed by 1 base and J by 7 bases, 9 bases remained unmatched. The CDR3 bases that were read are TGTGCCAGTAGTATAGGGGGTAGCGGGAGGGCCGGTAATGAG. This codes for CASSIGGSGRAGNE. The entire CDR3 is CASSIGGSGRAGNEQFF.

The table lists this clone with many counts. The observed sequence ends 3 residues before the CDR3 terminus, with the missing tail filled in from the germline J gene. The chain uses TRBV10-1 and TRBJ2-4; maybe TRBD2 (6 bases). Germline V CDR1 and CDR2: WNHNN, SYGVQD (reference sequence). The length of the CDR3 is 13 residues. This chain's CDR3 is CASRAGEASPQYF. CDR3 DNA (partial): TGCGCCAGCAGGGCCGGGGAGGCCTCCCCT.

In this sample, this clone turned up many times. The CDR3 goes on 3 residues after the read ends, and that part is filled in from the germline J gene. This chain connects TRBV19 to TRBJ2-3; D gene uncertain. The germline CDR1 and CDR2 sequences are LNHDA and SQIVND (reference sequence). This CDR3 region has 13 residues. Deletions cut 4 bases from V and 3 bases from J, with 8 bases between. Partial CDR3 DNA: TGTGCCAGTAGTAAGTTAGAGACAGATACG. This translates into CASSKLETDT. The complete CDR3 protein is CASSKLETDTQYF.

This clone was seen ten or more times. The read ends 3 residues early relative to the CDR3; the germline J gene fills the gap. This rearrangement joins TRBV7-6 to TRBJ2-5, with unresolved D. The V end lost 1 base, the J end lost 1 base, and 10 bases lay between the germline ends. There are 15 residues in the CDR3. The germline V gene has CDR1 SGHVS and CDR2 FNYEAQ. Incomplete CDR3 DNA: TGTGCCAGCAGCTTAGGGCAGGCCAGCCAAGAGACC. It specifies CASSLGQASQET. The entire CDR3 protein reads CASSLGQASQETQYF.

This clone was detected only a few times. The CDR3 goes on 3 residues after the read ends, and that part is filled in from the germline J gene. This chain joins TRBV19 and TRBJ2-1; D remains unclear. V lost 4 bases, J lost 7 bases, and 8 bases lay in between. The CDR3 spans 12 residues. Germline assignment: CDR1 LNHDA and CDR2 SQIVND (reference sequence). The CDR3 protein is CASSNYGNEQFF. The part of the CDR3 DNA that was read is TGTGCCAGTAGTAATTACGGGAATGAG.

This clone was recorded many times. The read finishes 3 residues shy of the CDR3 end, and the germline J gene is used to complete it. The chain joins TRBV20-1 to TRBJ2-1; TRBD2 matches 11 bases. CDR1 is DFQATT and CDR2 is SNEGSKA in the germline V gene (reference sequence). V lost 0 bases and J lost 0; bases outside the gene matches: 10. The CDR3 contains 19 residues. The CDR3 DNA, read in part, is TGCAGTGCTAGAGATCGCCGACTAGCGGGATCGAGCTCCTACAATGAG. Protein product: CSARDRRLAGSSSYNE. The full CDR3 sequence reads CSARDRRLAGSSSYNEQFF.

This clone appeared a few times. The CDR3 goes on 3 residues after the read ends, and that part is filled in from the germline J gene. This chain connects TRBV20-1 to TRBJ2-5; 9 nucleotides match TRBD2. The germline CDR1 and CDR2 sequences are DFQATT and SNEGSKA (reference sequence). The CDR3 is 16 residues long. V dropped 0 bases and J dropped 2; count of bases not matched to a gene: 7. Partial CDR3 DNA: TGCAGTGCTAGAGATCGACTAGCGGCCATACAAGAGACC. As protein: CSARDRLAAIQET. The CDR3 as a whole reads CSARDRLAAIQETQYF.

This clone was picked up many times. The read finishes 3 residues shy of the CDR3 end, and the germline J gene is used to complete it. V is TRBV7-2 and J is TRBJ2-1; the D is unclear. CDR3 size: 13 residues. V shed 1 base and J shed 5 bases, with 6 bases lying between them. The V gene's germline CDR1 is SGHTA and CDR2 FQGNSA. The CDR3 sequence: CASSLGPNNEQFF. CDR3 bases read: TGTGCCAGCAGCTTAGGTCCAAACAATGAG.

This clone was detected many times. The CDR3 end lies 3 residues beyond the end of the read and is filled in from the germline J gene. This chain uses TRBV20-1 with TRBJ2-7; D may be TRBD2 (5 bases). The CDR3 sequence is 14 residues long. Germline V gene data show CDR1 as DFQATT and CDR2 as SNEGSKA (reference sequence). V gave up 1 base and J gave up 0 bases, with 10 bases separating them. The CDR3 is CSARVRRASYEQYF. The DNA read from the CDR3 is TGCAGTGCTAGAGTGCGGCGGGCCTCCTACGAG.

Relative to its sample, this clone is medium-sized. Read sequence stops 3 residues before the CDR3 end, and the germline J gene provides the missing end. This chain uses TRBV29-1 with TRBJ1-1, with D unclear. Germline values: CDR1 SQVTM, CDR2 ANQGSEA. The CDR3 spans 11 residues. V lost 6 bases to trimming and J lost 4 bases, with 9 bases between them. CDR3 residues: CSVDGGTEAFF. Incomplete CDR3 DNA: TGCAGCGTCGATGGCGGCACTGAA.

This clone was counted at least ten times. From the germline J gene comes the end of the CDR3, since the read stops 3 residues before it. The chain couples TRBV19 to TRBJ2-7; weak D call: TRBD2 (5 bases). Trimming left V 5 bases short and J 3 bases short, with 17 bases between. The CDR3 runs 15 residues. CDR1 and CDR2 (germline): LNHDA, SQIVND (reference sequence). The CDR3 region is CASSSRGQNLYEQYF. Incomplete CDR3 DNA: TGTGCCAGTAGTTCGCGCGGGCAAAACCTCTACGAG. The variable domain in full, with the rest retrieved from reference TRBV19 and TRBJ2-7, is DGGITQSPKYLFRKEGQNVTLSCEQNLNHDAMYWYRQDPGQGLRLIYYSQIVNDFQKGDIAEGYSVSREKKESFPLTVTSAQKNPTAFYLCASSSRGQNLYEQYFGPGTRLTVT.

Ten or more counts support this clone. The read halts 3 residues ahead of the CDR3 end, with the missing end drawn from the germline J gene. This rearrangement joins TRBV7-2 to TRBJ1-6; 7 bases line up with TRBD1. There are 15 residues in the CDR3. V gave up 8 bases and J gave up 6 bases; unmatched junction bases: 10. Germline CDR1 and CDR2: SGHTA and FQGNSA. CDR3 bases read: TGTGCCAGCTCCTCCGGGACAGCAGTTAATTCACCC. It specifies CASSSGTAVNSP. The whole CDR3 sequence reads CASSSGTAVNSPLHF.

The table lists this clone with many counts. Read data end 3 residues before the CDR3 end; the end is taken from the germline J gene. The chain employs TRBV6-2 or TRBV6-3 and TRBJ1-5, with D unresolved. CDR1 and CDR2 from the germline V gene are MNHEY and SVGEGT. V was trimmed by 0 bases and J by 4 bases, leaving 13 bases between them. CDR3 length: 16 residues. The sequenced part of the CDR3 DNA is TGTGCCAGCAGTTACTCGTCTCGGGGTTCAAATCAGCCC. Protein sequence: CASSYSSRGSNQP. The full CDR3 sequence reads CASSYSSRGSNQPQHF.

This clone was found many times. The CDR3 end is not reached by the read, which stops 3 residues before it; the germline J gene fills it in. The chain has TRBV6-1 and TRBJ1-1; TRBD1 is a possible D gene (6 bases). This CDR3 is built from 15 residues. V lost 0 bases to trimming and J lost 1 base, with 9 bases between them. Germline CDR1 reads MNHNS; CDR2 reads SASEGT. This CDR3 is CASSEATTGNTEAFF. The sequenced CDR3 bases are TGTGCCAGCAGTGAAGCGACGACAGGGAACACTGAA.

This clone was detected a few times. The sequenced part of the CDR3 DNA is TGCGCCAGCAGCCCGTCGGTTAGCGGGAGGCTCAATGAG. Translation: CASSPSVSGRLNE. Given in full, the CDR3 is CASSPSVSGRLNEQFF. The chain is built from TRBV5-1 and TRBJ2-1; TRBD2 aligns across 10 bases. The read falls 3 residues short of the CDR3 end, and the missing part is taken from the germline J gene. V trimming: 4 bases; J trimming: 6 bases; junction bases outside the gene matches: 10. Germline values: CDR1 SGHRS, CDR2 YFSETQ. CDR3 length equals 16 residues.

A few counts support this clone. The read comes to an end 3 residues before the CDR3 does, leaving the germline J gene to fill in the end. The chain combines TRBV2 with TRBJ1-5; the match to TRBD1 covers 9 bases. From germline, CDR1 is SNHLY and CDR2 FYNNEI. The CDR3 spans 15 residues. J gave up 7 bases and V 8 bases, and 12 bases lay outside the gene matches. This CDR3 reads CASGGDRASGQPQHF. CDR3 DNA (partial): TGTGCCAGCGGGGGGGACAGGGCCTCGGGCCAGCCC.

This clone was seen repeatedly, ten times or more. The read terminates 3 residues before the CDR3 end, so the remaining end is supplied by the germline J gene. V and J are TRBV6-1 and TRBJ2-1; TRBD2 aligns across 15 bases. The junction had 1 base not matched to a gene; V was cut back by 3 bases and J by 4 bases. CDR3 length: 16 residues. CDR1 and CDR2 from the germline V gene are MNHNS and SASEGT. CDR3 sequence: CASSDGTSGRYNEQFF. The CDR3 DNA, read in part, is TGTGCCAGCAGTGATGGGACTAGCGGGAGGTACAATGAG.

The table lists this clone with a few counts. The CDR3 is cut off 3 residues early in the read; its end comes from the germline J gene. The chain couples TRBV19 to TRBJ2-7; 9 positions agree with TRBD2. CDR3 size: 16 residues. Germline-derived CDR1 and CDR2 are LNHDA and SQIVND (reference sequence). The J segment lost 5 bases and the V segment lost 5 bases, leaving 13 bases of the junction unmatched. The sequenced CDR3 bases are TGTGCCAGTAGTCCCCCCTCCAGCGGGAGGAGGAACGAG. It is translated as CASSPPSSGRRNE. The entire CDR3 sequence reads CASSPPSSGRRNEQYF.

This clone occurred many times. The read stops 3 residues short of the end of the CDR3; the missing end is completed from the germline J gene. The chain is built from TRBV27 and TRBJ1-6; 7 bases fit TRBD1. V gave up 6 bases and J gave up 0 bases; unmatched junction bases: 5. The CDR3 has 16 amino acids. Germline assignment: CDR1 MNHEY and CDR2 SMNVEV (reference sequence). This CDR3 is CASRGQTTSYNSPLHF. CDR3 bases read: TGTGCCAGCAGGGGACAGACGACCTCCTATAATTCACCC.

This clone is classed as medium-sized. The CDR3 end lies 3 residues beyond the end of the read and is filled in from the germline J gene. The J gene is TRBJ2-7, the V gene TRBV20-1, with 8 bases fitting TRBD1. Germline V gives CDR1 DFQATT, CDR2 SNEGSKA (reference sequence). The CDR3 loop spans 15 amino acids. Trimming at V came to 0 bases and at J to 5 bases, leaving 9 bases not matched to a gene. The sequenced part of the CDR3 DNA is TGCAGTGCTAGAGAGCCCCGGACAGGGCTTGACGAG. This translates into CSAREPRTGLDE. From start to end, the CDR3 is CSAREPRTGLDEQYF.

This clone has at least ten counts. The observed sequence ends 3 residues before the CDR3 terminus, with the missing tail filled in from the germline J gene. The chain combines TRBV30 with TRBJ2-2, with TRBD1 matching 8 bases. V shed 4 bases, J shed 5 bases, and the junction held 3 bases outside the gene matches. Germline-derived CDR1 and CDR2 are GTSNPN and SVGIG (reference sequence). The CDR3 length is 13 residues. The CDR3 region is CAWNRGTTGELFF. CDR3 bases read: TGTGCCTGGAACAGGGGGACGACCGGGGAG.

This clone was detected ten times or more. The CDR3 sequence is CSARTGGATGELFF. The covered CDR3 bases are TGCAGTGCTAGGACCGGGGGTGCGACCGGGGAG. The chain joins TRBV20-1 to TRBJ2-2; D may be TRBD2 (6 bases). The read comes to an end 3 residues before the CDR3 does, leaving the germline J gene to fill in the end. CDR3 length: 14 amino acids. V lost 3 bases and J 5 bases, leaving 13 bases between the germline ends. Germline V CDR1 and CDR2: DFQATT, SNEGSKA (reference sequence).